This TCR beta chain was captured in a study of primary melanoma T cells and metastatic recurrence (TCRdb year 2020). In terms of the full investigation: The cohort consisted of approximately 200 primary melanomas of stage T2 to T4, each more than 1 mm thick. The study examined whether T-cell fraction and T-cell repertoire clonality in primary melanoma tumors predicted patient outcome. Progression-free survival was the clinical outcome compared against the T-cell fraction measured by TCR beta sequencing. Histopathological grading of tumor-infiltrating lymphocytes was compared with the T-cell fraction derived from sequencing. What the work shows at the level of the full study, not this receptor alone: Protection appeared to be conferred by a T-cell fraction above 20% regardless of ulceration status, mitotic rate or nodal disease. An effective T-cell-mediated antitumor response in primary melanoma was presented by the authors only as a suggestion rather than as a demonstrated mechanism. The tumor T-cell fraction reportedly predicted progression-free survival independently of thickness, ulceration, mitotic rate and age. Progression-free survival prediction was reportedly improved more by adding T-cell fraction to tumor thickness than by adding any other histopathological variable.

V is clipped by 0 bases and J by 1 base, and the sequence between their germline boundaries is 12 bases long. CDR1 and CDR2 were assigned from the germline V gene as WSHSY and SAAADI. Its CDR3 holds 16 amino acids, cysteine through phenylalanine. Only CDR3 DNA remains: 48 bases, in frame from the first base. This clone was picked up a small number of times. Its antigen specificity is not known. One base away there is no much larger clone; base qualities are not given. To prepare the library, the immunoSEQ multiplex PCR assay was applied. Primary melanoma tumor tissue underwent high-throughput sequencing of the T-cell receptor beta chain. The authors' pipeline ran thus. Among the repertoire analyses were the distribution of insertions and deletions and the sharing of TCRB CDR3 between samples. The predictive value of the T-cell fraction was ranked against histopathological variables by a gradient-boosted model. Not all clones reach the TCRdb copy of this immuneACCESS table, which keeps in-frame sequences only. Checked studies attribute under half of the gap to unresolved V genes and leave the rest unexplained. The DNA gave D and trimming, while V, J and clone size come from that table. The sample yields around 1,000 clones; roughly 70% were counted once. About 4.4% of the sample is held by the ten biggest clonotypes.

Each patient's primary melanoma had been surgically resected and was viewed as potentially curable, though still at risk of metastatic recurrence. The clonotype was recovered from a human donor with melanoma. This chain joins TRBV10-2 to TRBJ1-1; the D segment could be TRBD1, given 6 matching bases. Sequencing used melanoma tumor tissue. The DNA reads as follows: TGCGCCAGCAGTGAGTCGGTGGGGGGGCCGAACACTGAAGCTTTCTTT. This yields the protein CASSESVGGPNTEAFF.